The source of this TCR beta chain is a study of cytomegalovirus exposure and HLA in healthy donors. Overall study: An analysis done earlier identified 95 million to 140 million unique TCR beta sequences from roughly 190 million T cells.

The CDR3 runs 12 residues. The germline V gene encodes CDR1 SGHNT and CDR2 YYREEE (reference sequence). The V and J ends lost 4 bases and 7 bases respectively, with 11 bases between them. PCR was performed using 60 Vbeta and 13 Jbeta primers. Produced via immunoSEQ multiplex PCR; TCRdb's table is partial and in-frame only. The table lists over 150,000 clones, roughly 75% of them singletons. The sequence was collected from a man aged 18 to 30 in good health and CMV-seronegative. The genes are TRBV5-4 and TRBJ1-2; tentatively, D is TRBD1 (6 bases). Sequenced material: PBMCs. CDR3 sequence reads: CASSGDILGYTF. The CDR3 DNA is TGTGCCAGCAGCGGGGACATCCTTGGCTACACCTTC.